In its sample, the clone carrying this T cell receptor (beta chain) was seen a few times. Its antigen is unknown. One junction end does not reproduce the germline sequence, and a read error may be involved. This sample was included in a study of T-cell memory formation after mild COVID-19. General observations from the study: A subset of responding clones appeared in pre-infection memory, suggesting cross-reactive memory joined.

A single record per CDR3 protein comes from TCRdb applying MiXCR to the 5' RACE reads. The table shows about half a million distinct CDR3 sequences, with about 20% occurring only once. CDR3 length: 13 residues. Germline-derived CDR1 and CDR2 are MGHRA and YSYEKL. The source material was PBMCs or a T cell subset sorted from them (not recorded which). This sequence was found in an adult woman who had mild COVID-19 (a few samples of this study predate the infection). Cell type and time point are not known. V and J are TRBV4-1 and TRBJ1-4, with 7 bases matching TRBD1. The CDR3 here is CASSQVGDRGPIF. The CDR3 nucleotides read TGCGCCAGCAGCCAAGTGGGGGACAGAGGGCCGATTTTT.